This T cell receptor (beta chain) comes out of a study of T cell responses to AZD1222 COVID-19 vaccine. Overall study findings and caveats: Rises in breadth and depth of Spike-specific TCRs came after two AZD1222 doses.

Note on this clone: Its antigen is as yet unknown.

This CDR3 contains 17 residues. The V end was cut by 1 base, the J end by 2 bases, with 12 bases between. Germline values: CDR1 SEHNR, CDR2 FQNEAQ (reference sequence). The protocol was immunoSEQ multiplex PCR, while the TCRdb copy is restricted to in-frame clones and leaves out a portion. Of fewer than 200,000 clones listed, around 92% were seen once; the top ten hold approximately 1.5%. The sequencing used peripheral blood, collected on day 0 of AZD1222 vaccination. This chain joins TRBV7-9 and TRBJ2-6, with D possibly being TRBD1 (5 bases). This TCR was sampled from an adult in good health. This chain's CDR3 is CASSLVYRKAGANVLTF. The CDR3 nucleotides are TGTGCCAGCAGCTTAGTGTACAGGAAGGCTGGGGCCAACGTCCTGACTTTC.